This TCR beta chain was sequenced for a study of neurological immune-mediated disorders. Sorted libraries came from 950,000 to 1,000,000 CD4+ or CD8+ T cells. CDR3 length: 13 residues. V was pared by 6 bases and J by 4 bases, with 12 bases between. Per the germline V gene, CDR1 is MNHEY and CDR2 is SVGAGI. A 10-nucleotide random UMI tagged transcripts in template-switch 5'RACE cDNA synthesis. TCRdb processed the 5' RACE reads anew with MiXCR; each CDR3 protein has one entry. The profile shows tens of thousands of distinct CDR3 sequences, around 4.8% of them singletons. This clonotype has at least ten counts. Its matching antigen is unknown. General study results and limits: No sharing of CDR3 amino acid sequences was observed among expanded clones across subjects, suggesting private repertoires in all groups.

Sample: CD4+ T cells from blood. This TCR was sampled from a man aged 18 to 29 in good health. The chain employs TRBV6-5 and TRBJ1-1; TRBD1 is a possible D gene (5 bases). This chain's CDR3 is CASRLAGLTEAFF. Written as DNA, the CDR3 is TGTGCCAGCAGACTCGCGGGGCTCACTGAAGCTTTCTTT.